One and the same sample provided the 26 T cell receptor beta chains below, sequenced in a study of T cell repertoires in cytomegalovirus infection. TCRdb used MiXCR to reprocess the reads, holding one entry per CDR3 protein. This repertoire shows 400,000 or so distinct CDR3 sequences, 31% found once; its top ten account for roughly 13%. Sequenced sample: PBMCs. Every receptor here comes from a human donor in good health (CMV status not recorded). Some clones in this sample may be carry-over from other donors' samples.

In this sample, this clonotype turned up a few times. V is TRBV6-6 and J is TRBJ2-7; 9 nucleotides align to TRBD1. CDR1 and CDR2 from the germline V gene are MNHNY and SVGAGI (reference sequence). The trim removed 0 bases at V and 2 bases at J, leaving 2 bases unmatched. The CDR3 runs 15 residues. The CDR3 region has the DNA TGTGCCAGCAGTTACTCGACAGGGGGAACCTACGAGCAGTACTTC. Residues: CASSYSTGGTYEQYF.

This chain uses TRBV6-2 or TRBV6-3 with TRBJ1-5; D is perhaps TRBD1 (6 bases). In germline, CDR1 is MNHEY, CDR2 SVGEGT. The CDR3 is 16 amino acids. The V end was cut by 8 bases, the J end by 2 bases, with 19 bases between. CDR3 loop: CASAMGGSGGNQPQHF. CDR3 nucleotides: TGTGCCAGCGCGATGGGGGGCTCTGGGGGCAATCAGCCCCAGCATTTT.

This rearrangement joins TRBV28 to TRBJ2-2; tentative D call: TRBD2 (6 bases). Germline assignment: CDR1 MDHEN and CDR2 SYDVKM. The V end was cut by 7 bases, the J end by 0 bases, with 12 bases between. This CDR3 region has 15 residues. CDR3 protein: CASKGGDTNTGELFF. The CDR3 region has the DNA TGTGCCAGCAAGGGCGGGGATACGAACACCGGGGAGCTGTTTTTT.

The gene calls are TRBV6-5 and TRBJ2-7; D might be TRBD2 (6 bases). The CDR3 loop spans 13 amino acids. Trimming left V 11 bases short and J 1 base short, with 15 bases between. CDR1 MNHEY and CDR2 SVGAGI come from the germline V gene. Written as DNA, the CDR3 is TGTGCCTCCAATAGCGGCGGATCCTACGAGCAGTACTTC. Translation: CASNSGGSYEQYF.

This chain connects TRBV20-1 to TRBJ2-7; TRBD2 matches 9 bases. CDR1 and CDR2 from the germline V gene are DFQATT and SNEGSKA (reference sequence). J lost 6 bases, V lost 0 bases, and 9 bases had no gene match. The CDR3 runs 15 residues. CDR3 region: CSARDPLRTSAEQYF. Written as DNA, the CDR3 is TGCAGTGCTAGAGATCCGCTCCGGACTAGCGCCGAGCAGTACTTC.

The V call is TRBV2, the J call TRBJ2-5; D gene ambiguous. The CDR3 is 18 amino acids. Per germline, CDR1 SNHLY and CDR2 FYNNEI. V lost 5 bases and J lost 3, with 25 bases in between. The CDR3 here is CASSHSIGRSSLKETQYF. In DNA form, the CDR3 reads TGTGCCAGCAGTCACTCTATTGGCCGATCTTCATTAAAAGAGACCCAGTACTTC.

J is TRBJ2-3 and V is TRBV15; no reliable D call. Trimming stripped 7 bases from V and 3 bases from J, with 11 bases between. The CDR3 has 13 residues. In germline, CDR1 is LNHNV, CDR2 YYDKDF (reference sequence). The CDR3 coding sequence is TGTGCCACCACCCCGGCCTCAACAGATACGCAGTATTTT. It encodes CATTPASTDTQYF.

The chain is built from TRBV6-1 and TRBJ1-5; 9 bases map to TRBD1. The V gene's germline CDR1 is MNHNS and CDR2 SASEGT. Trimming at V came to 4 bases and at J to 6 bases, leaving 7 bases not matched to a gene. The CDR3 is 15 amino acids. This chain's CDR3 is CASSGQGGKVQPQHF. The CDR3 DNA sequence: TGTGCCAGCAGTGGACAGGGGGGAAAAGTTCAGCCCCAGCATTTT.

The CDR3 coding sequence is TGTGCCAGCAGTTTAGGGTCCAGGGCCGGCGAGCAGTACTTC. Translated, it gives CASSLGSRAGEQYF. The rearrangement uses TRBV27 and TRBJ2-7; D is perhaps TRBD1 (5 bases). Germline V gene lookup returns CDR1 MNHEY and CDR2 SMNVEV (reference sequence). V was cut by 2 bases and J by 6 bases, with 14 bases left in between. The CDR3 is made up of 14 amino acids.

This clonotype was seen more than once but under ten times. V is TRBV19 and J is TRBJ2-7; 13 nucleotides align to TRBD2. V was clipped by 5 bases and J by 3 bases; unmatched bases: 10. Per germline, CDR1 LNHDA and CDR2 SQIVND (reference sequence). The CDR3 has 17 amino acids. As DNA, the CDR3 is TGTGCCAGTAGTCTGGGACTAGCGGGGACTACAGTCTACGAGCAGTACTTC. Protein: CASSLGLAGTTVYEQYF.

The chain joins TRBV6-1 to TRBJ2-3; D gene uncertain. The germline gives CDR1 MNHNS, CDR2 SASEGT. The V gene lost 5 bases and the J gene lost 2 bases, with 11 bases spanning the gap. The CDR3 consists of 14 residues. This chain's CDR3 is CASSYEGITDTQYF. Written as DNA, the CDR3 is TGTGCCAGCAGTTACGAAGGGATCACAGATACGCAGTATTTT.

This clonotype was found once. The chain is built from TRBV20-1 and TRBJ1-6; 9 bases fit TRBD1. Germline CDR1 reads DFQATT; CDR2 reads SNEGSKA (reference sequence). With V trimmed by 3 bases and J by 5 bases, 8 bases remained unmatched. The CDR3 runs 16 residues. The CDR3 is CSARDRGSVNNSPLHF. The CDR3 DNA follows: TGCAGTGCTAGGGACAGGGGAAGTGTCAATAATTCACCCCTCCACTTT.

The chain combines TRBV6-1 with TRBJ2-1; unclear D gene. The CDR3 sequence is 16 residues long. Germline V gene sequence: CDR1 MNHNS, CDR2 SASEGT. With 1 base removed from V and 3 bases from J, the gap between germline ends came to 13 bases. As DNA, the CDR3 is TGTGCCAGCAGTGAAGTTGTTGCCGAACACTACAATGAGCAGTTCTTC. Amino acid sequence: CASSEVVAEHYNEQFF.

This clonotype was seen ten or more times. The gene calls are TRBV7-2 and TRBJ2-7; D not resolved. CDR1 and CDR2 (germline): SGHTA, FQGNSA. CDR3 length: 13 amino acids. Trimming took 5 bases from V and 3 from J, leaving 11 bases between them. CDR3 loop: CASSKTRIYEQYF. In nucleotides, the CDR3 is TGTGCCAGCAGCAAGACAAGGATCTACGAGCAGTACTTC.

This clonotype appeared a few times. V usage is TRBV20-1 and J usage is TRBJ1-2; no clear D. The V and J ends lost 3 bases and 1 base respectively, with 12 bases between them. The CDR3 has 14 residues. Germline CDR1 reads DFQATT; CDR2 reads SNEGSKA (reference sequence). CDR3 coding DNA: TGCAGTGCTAGTGGTATAGGGATTAACTATGGCTACACCTTC. This encodes CSASGIGINYGYTF.

Regarding this clonotype: A much larger clone differs by one base, so this may be a read error. J is TRBJ1-2 and V is TRBV5-1; D is unclear. Germline V gene data show CDR1 as SGHRS and CDR2 as YFSETQ. CDR3 length equals 13 residues. With 0 bases removed from V and 6 bases from J, the gap between germline ends came to 9 bases. This CDR3 reads CASSLVRRDGYTF. CDR3 in DNA: TGCGCCAGCAGCTTGGTACGGCGAGATGGCTACACCTTC.

This clonotype was seen ten or more times. The rearrangement links TRBV12-3 or TRBV12-4 to TRBJ2-2; possibly TRBD2 for D (6 bases). Trimming stripped 4 bases from V and 1 base from J, with 13 bases between. The CDR3 runs to 16 residues. This CDR3 reads CASSSLRGGNTGELFF. CDR3 coding DNA: TGTGCCAGCAGTTCTCTGAGGGGAGGGAACACCGGGGAGCTGTTTTTT.

This chain joins TRBV6-6 and TRBJ2-1; 7 nucleotides line up with TRBD2. The germline V gene has CDR1 MNHNY and CDR2 SVGAGI (reference sequence). This CDR3 has 15 amino acids. Trimming took 5 bases from V and 4 from J; bases not matched to a gene: 8. The chain's CDR3 is CASSPAGRFYNEQFF. The DNA of the CDR3 is TGTGCCAGCAGTCCAGCGGGGAGGTTTTACAATGAGCAGTTCTTC.

The chain employs TRBV5-1 and TRBJ1-3; 12 bases are a match to TRBD1. CDR1 and CDR2 from the germline V gene are SGHRS and YFSETQ. The CDR3 extends over 17 amino acids. V dropped 2 bases and J dropped 2; count of bases not matched to a gene: 5. CDR3: CASSLPGQGAAGNTIYF. The CDR3 DNA follows: TGCGCCAGCAGCTTACCGGGACAGGGGGCGGCTGGAAACACCATATATTTT.

This clonotype was seen ten or more times. The genes are TRBV7-2 and TRBJ1-1; D is unresolved. The germline gives CDR1 SGHTA, CDR2 FQGNSA. CDR3 size: 17 residues. V lost 0 bases and J 3 bases, leaving 17 bases between the germline ends. CDR3 sequence reads: CASSLALLRQKHTEAFF. DNA of the CDR3: TGTGCCAGCAGCTTAGCGTTGTTAAGGCAGAAACACACTGAAGCTTTCTTT.

This clonotype was seen many times. The chain joins TRBV6-2 or TRBV6-3 to TRBJ2-1, with TRBD1 matching 10 bases. The CDR3 is made up of 15 amino acids. Losses at the gene ends were 6 bases for V and 2 bases for J; bases not matched to a gene: 4. The germline gives CDR1 MNHEY, CDR2 SVGEGT. The CDR3 DNA sequence: TGTGCCAGCAGAAGGGGGACAGGGGCCTACAATGAGCAGTTCTTC. It codes for CASRRGTGAYNEQFF.

This chain connects TRBV5-4 to TRBJ2-2, with TRBD2 as a possible D gene (5 bases). Germline lookup yields CDR1 SGHNT and CDR2 YYREEE (reference sequence). V shed 4 bases and J shed 13 bases, with 17 bases lying between them. This CDR3 region has 13 residues. CDR3: CASSRTDSRLLFF. The CDR3, as DNA: TGTGCCAGCAGCCGGACTGACTCCCGTTTGCTGTTTTTT.

The rearrangement links TRBV19 to TRBJ1-2, with no clear D. V dropped 7 bases and J dropped 4 bases, with 19 bases sitting between them. The germline gives CDR1 LNHDA, CDR2 SQIVND (reference sequence). The CDR3 is made up of 15 amino acids. As DNA, the CDR3 is TGTGCCAGTACACCTGCCGACGGCCTTGGCTATGGCTACACCTTC. This gives the protein CASTPADGLGYGYTF.

This clonotype showed up many times. The chain recombines TRBV24-1 with TRBJ1-1, with D unclear. This CDR3 is built from 13 residues. V shed 9 bases and J shed 1 base, with 11 bases lying between them. CDR1 KGHDR and CDR2 SFDVKD come from the germline V gene. CDR3 region: CATSHGPNTEAFF. CDR3 DNA sequence: TGTGCCACCTCCCACGGACCGAACACTGAAGCTTTCTTT.

This rearrangement joins TRBV11-2 to TRBJ1-1; D gene ambiguous. Looked up from germline, CDR1 is SGHAT and CDR2 is FQNNGV. CDR3 length: 13 residues. V lost 1 base to trimming and J lost 5 bases, with 8 bases between them. CDR3: CASSLVPYTEAFF. CDR3 bases: TGTGCCAGCAGCTTAGTCCCATATACTGAAGCTTTCTTT.

This clonotype was seen a few times. The V and J genes are TRBV29-1 and TRBJ2-5; D gene uncertain. Trimming pared 4 bases from V and 2 bases from J, leaving 11 bases between. The CDR3 loop spans 13 amino acids. From germline, CDR1 is SQVTM and CDR2 ANQGSEA. DNA for the CDR3: TGCAGCGTTGGCCCTGTGATGCAAGAGACCCAGTACTTC. Residues: CSVGPVMQETQYF.